The sequence of this TCR beta chain was determined in a study of response to subunit inactivated influenza vaccine. TCRdb re-analysed the RT-PCR reads in MiXCR, keeping a single row per CDR3 protein. This sample has about 520,000 distinct CDR3 sequences; less than 7.5% occur once, and the top ten carry 10% to 15%. Worth noting for this clonotype: As yet, its antigen is unknown.

CDR1 and CDR2 from the germline V gene are SGHAT and FQNNGV. This CDR3 contains 15 residues. Trimming left V 0 bases short and J 1 base short, with 8 bases between. Whole-study findings and limits: Authors suggested each seasonal influenza vaccination recruits few new T cells.

J is TRBJ2-3 and V is TRBV11-2; D remains unclear. The specimen comprised PBMCs from blood, sampled around 2 years after vaccination. This receptor was obtained from a man between 50 and 75 years old who received an inactivated influenza vaccine. The CDR3 sequence is CASSLDPGGTDTQYF. CDR3 in DNA: TGTGCCAGCAGCTTAGATCCGGGTGGCACAGATACGCAGTATTTT.